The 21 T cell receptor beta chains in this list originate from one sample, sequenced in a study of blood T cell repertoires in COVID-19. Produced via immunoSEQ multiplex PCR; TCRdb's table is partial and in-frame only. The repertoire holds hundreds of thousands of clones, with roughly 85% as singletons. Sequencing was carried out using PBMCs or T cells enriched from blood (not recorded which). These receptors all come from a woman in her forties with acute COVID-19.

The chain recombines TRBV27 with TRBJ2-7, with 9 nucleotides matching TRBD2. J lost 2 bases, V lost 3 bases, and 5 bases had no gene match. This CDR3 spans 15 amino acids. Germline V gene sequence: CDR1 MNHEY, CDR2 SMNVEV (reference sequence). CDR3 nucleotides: TGTGCCAGCAGTTTCAAAGCGGGAGGCCCCTACGAGCAGTACTTC. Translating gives CASSFKAGGPYEQYF.

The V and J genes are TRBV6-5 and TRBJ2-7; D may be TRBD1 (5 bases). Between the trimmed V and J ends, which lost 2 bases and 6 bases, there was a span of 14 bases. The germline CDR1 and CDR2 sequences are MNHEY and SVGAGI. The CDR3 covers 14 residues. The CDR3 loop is CASSYTQGLGEQYF. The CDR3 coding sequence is TGTGCCAGCAGTTACACGCAGGGCCTCGGCGAGCAGTACTTC.

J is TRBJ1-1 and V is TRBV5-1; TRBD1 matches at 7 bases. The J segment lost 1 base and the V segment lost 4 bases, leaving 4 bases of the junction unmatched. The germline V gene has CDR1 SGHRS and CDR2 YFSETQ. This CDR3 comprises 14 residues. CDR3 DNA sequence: TGCGCCAGCAGCCGGGACAGCCCGAACACTGAAGCTTTCTTT. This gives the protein CASSRDSPNTEAFF.

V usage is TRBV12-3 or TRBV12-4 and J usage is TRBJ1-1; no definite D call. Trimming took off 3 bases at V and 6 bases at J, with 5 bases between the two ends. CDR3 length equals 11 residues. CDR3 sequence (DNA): TGTGCCAGCAGTTTGGCGGCTGAAGCTTTCTTT. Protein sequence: CASSLAAEAFF.

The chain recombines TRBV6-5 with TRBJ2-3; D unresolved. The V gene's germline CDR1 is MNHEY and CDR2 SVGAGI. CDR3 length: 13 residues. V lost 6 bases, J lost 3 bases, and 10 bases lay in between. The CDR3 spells CASRQPLTDTQYF. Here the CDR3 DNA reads TGTGCCAGCAGACAGCCTCTTACAGATACGCAGTATTTT.

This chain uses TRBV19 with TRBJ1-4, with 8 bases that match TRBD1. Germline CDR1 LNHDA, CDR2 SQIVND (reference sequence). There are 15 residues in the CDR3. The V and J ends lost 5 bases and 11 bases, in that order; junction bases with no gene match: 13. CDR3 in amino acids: CASSVETGVRGKLFF. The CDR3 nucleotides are TGTGCCAGTAGTGTGGAGACAGGGGTGAGAGGGAAACTGTTTTTT.

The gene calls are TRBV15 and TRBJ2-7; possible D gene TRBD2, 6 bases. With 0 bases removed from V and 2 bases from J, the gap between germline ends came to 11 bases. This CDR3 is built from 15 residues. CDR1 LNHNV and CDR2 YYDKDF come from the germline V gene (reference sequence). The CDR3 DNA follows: TGTGCCACCAGCAGAGATATAGGGAGGACCTACGAGCAGTACTTC. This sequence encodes CATSRDIGRTYEQYF.

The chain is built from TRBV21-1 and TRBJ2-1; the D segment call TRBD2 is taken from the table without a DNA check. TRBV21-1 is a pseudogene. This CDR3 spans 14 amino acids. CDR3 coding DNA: TGTGCCAGCAGCCAAGCCCCCCTAGCGGTTGAGCAGTTCTTC. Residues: CASSQAPLAVEQFF.

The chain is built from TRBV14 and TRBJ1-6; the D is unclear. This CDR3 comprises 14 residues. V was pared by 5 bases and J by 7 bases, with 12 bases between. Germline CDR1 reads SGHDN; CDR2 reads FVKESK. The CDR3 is CASSTRQMNSPLHF. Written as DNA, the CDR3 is TGTGCCAGCAGCACGAGGCAAATGAATTCACCCCTCCACTTT. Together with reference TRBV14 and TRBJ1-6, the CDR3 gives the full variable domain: EAGVTQFPSHSVIEKGQTVTLRCDPISGHDNLYWYRRVMGKEIKFLLHFVKESKQDESGMPNNRFLAERTGGTYSTLKVQPAELEDSGVYFCASSTRQMNSPLHFGNGTRLTVT.

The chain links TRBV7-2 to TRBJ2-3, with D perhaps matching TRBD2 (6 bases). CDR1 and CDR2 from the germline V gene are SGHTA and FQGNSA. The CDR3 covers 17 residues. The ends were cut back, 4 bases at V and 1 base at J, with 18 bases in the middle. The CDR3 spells CASSSGRDWFGTDTQYF. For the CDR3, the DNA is TGTGCCAGCAGCTCCGGGCGGGACTGGTTTGGCACAGATACGCAGTATTTT.

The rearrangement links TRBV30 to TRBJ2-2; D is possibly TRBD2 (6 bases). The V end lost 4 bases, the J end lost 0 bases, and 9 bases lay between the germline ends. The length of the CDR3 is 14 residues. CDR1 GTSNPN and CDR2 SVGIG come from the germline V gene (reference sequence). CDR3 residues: CAWKASANTGELFF. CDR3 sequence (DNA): TGTGCCTGGAAGGCTAGCGCGAACACCGGGGAGCTGTTTTTT. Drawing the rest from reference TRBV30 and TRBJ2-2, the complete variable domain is SQTIHQWPATLVQPVGSPLSLECTVEGTSNPNLYWYRQAAGRGLQLLFYSVGIGQISSEVPQNLSASRPQDRQFILSSKKLLLSDSGFYLCAWKASANTGELFFGEGSRLTVL.

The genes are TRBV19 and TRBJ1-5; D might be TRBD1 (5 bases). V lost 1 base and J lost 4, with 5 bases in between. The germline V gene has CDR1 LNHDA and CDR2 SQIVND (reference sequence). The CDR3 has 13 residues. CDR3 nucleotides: TGTGCCAGTAGTATAGGACAGAATCAGCCCCAGCATTTT. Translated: CASSIGQNQPQHF.

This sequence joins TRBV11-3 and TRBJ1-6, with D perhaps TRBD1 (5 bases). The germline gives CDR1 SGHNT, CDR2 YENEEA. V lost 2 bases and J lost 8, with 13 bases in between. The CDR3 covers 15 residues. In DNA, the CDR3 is TGTGCCAGCAGCTTACGACAGACCTCTGATTCACCCCTCCACTTT. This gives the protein CASSLRQTSDSPLHF.

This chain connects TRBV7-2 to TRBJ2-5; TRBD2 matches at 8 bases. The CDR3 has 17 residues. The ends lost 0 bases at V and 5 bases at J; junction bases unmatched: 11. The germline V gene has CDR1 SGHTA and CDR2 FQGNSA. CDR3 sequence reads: CASSLASRGGRGETQYF. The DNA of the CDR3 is TGTGCCAGCAGCTTAGCGAGTCGGGGGGGCCGAGGGGAGACCCAGTACTTC.

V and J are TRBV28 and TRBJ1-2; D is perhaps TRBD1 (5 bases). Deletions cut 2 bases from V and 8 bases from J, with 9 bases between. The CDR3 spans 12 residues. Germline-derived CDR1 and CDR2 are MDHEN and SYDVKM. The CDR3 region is CASSLGGEGYTF. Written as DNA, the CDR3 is TGTGCCAGCAGTTTAGGAGGGGAGGGCTACACCTTC.

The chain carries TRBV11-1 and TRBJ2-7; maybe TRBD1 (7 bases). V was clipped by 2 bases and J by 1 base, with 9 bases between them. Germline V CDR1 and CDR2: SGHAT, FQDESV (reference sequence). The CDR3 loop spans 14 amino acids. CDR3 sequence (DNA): TGTGCCAGCAGCTTACAGGGGGGATCCTACGAGCAGTACTTC. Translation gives CASSLQGGSYEQYF.

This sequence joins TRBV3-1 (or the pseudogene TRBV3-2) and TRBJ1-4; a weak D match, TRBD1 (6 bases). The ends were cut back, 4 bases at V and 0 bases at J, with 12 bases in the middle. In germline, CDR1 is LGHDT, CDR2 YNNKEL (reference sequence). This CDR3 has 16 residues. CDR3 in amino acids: CASSPGGTTTNEKLFF. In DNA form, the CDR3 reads TGTGCCAGCAGCCCTGGGGGCACGACAACTAATGAAAAACTGTTTTTT.

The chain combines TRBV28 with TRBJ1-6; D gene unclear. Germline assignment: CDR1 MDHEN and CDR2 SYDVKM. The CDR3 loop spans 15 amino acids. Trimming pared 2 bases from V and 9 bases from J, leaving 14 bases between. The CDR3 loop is CASSLLVPRSSPLHF. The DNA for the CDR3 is TGTGCCAGCAGTTTACTTGTCCCACGGAGTTCACCCCTCCACTTT.

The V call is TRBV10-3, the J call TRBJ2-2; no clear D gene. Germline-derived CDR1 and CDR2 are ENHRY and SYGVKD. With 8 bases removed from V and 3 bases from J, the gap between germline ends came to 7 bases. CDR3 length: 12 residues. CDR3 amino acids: CAIRSYTGELFF. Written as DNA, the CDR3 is TGTGCCATCCGGTCCTACACCGGGGAGCTGTTTTTT.

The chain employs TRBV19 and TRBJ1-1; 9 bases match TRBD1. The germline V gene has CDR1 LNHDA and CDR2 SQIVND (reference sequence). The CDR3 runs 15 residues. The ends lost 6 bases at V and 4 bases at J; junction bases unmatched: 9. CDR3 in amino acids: CASSRTGAWGTEAFF. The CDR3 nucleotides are TGTGCCAGTAGCCGGACAGGGGCCTGGGGCACTGAAGCTTTCTTT.

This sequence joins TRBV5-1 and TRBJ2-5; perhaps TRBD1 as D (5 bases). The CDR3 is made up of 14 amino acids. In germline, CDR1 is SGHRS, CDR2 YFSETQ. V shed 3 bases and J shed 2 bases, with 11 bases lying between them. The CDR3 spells CASSSDAGQETQYF. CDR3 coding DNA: TGCGCCAGCAGCTCTGATGCAGGGCAAGAGACCCAGTACTTC.